This T cell receptor (beta chain) was captured in a study of cytomegalovirus exposure and HLA in healthy donors. Study results and caveats: Cytomegalovirus association was listed for about 160 TCR beta chains.

Germline V gene lookup returns CDR1 MDHEN and CDR2 SYDVKM. V dropped 2 bases and J dropped 3; count of bases not matched to a gene: 6. This CDR3 is 16 amino acids long. The table lists this clone with a few counts. What it binds is not known. Samples came from healthy bone marrow donors. Researchers ran the PCR with 60 Vbeta and 13 Jbeta primers. This table comes from immunoSEQ multiplex PCR, and its TCRdb copy is limited to in-frame clones, with some not included. The sample consists of 130,000 or so clones, around 82% of them appearing once. V gene TRBV28 combines with J gene TRBJ2-3; 9 nucleotides agree with TRBD1. This clonotype originated in a man aged 18 to 30 in good health and CMV-seropositive. Sequencing used PBMCs. CDR3 region: CASSLGTGRRTDTQYF. The DNA for the CDR3 is TGTGCCAGCAGTTTAGGGACAGGGAGGCGGACAGATACGCAGTATTTT. Full variable domain (missing parts from reference TRBV28 and TRBJ2-3): DVKVTQSSRYLVKRTGEKVFLECVQDMDHENMFWYRQDPGLGLRLIYFSYDVKMKEKGDIPEGYSVSREKKERFSLILESASTNQTSMYLCASSLGTGRRTDTQYFGPGTRLTVL.